The sequence of this TCR beta chain was determined in a study of cytomegalovirus exposure and HLA in healthy donors. A remark on this clone: Its antigen is unidentified.

Study results and caveats: Previous analysis showed most TCR beta V segments were productive about 90% or about 30% of the time. There were some public TCRs occurring in many donors, but most TCR sequences were rare.

Germline-derived CDR1 and CDR2 are SNHLY and FYNNEI. V was clipped by 6 bases and J by 8 bases, with 17 bases between them. The CDR3 is 14 amino acids. The PCR was carried out with 60 Vbeta primers and 13 Jbeta primers. Sequencing used immunoSEQ multiplex PCR; TCRdb keeps in-frame clones, though not all of them. The top ten clones hold more than 9% of a sample with 110,000 or so clones, roughly 70% of them seen once. Sequenced material: PBMCs. This clonotype was obtained from a woman between 50 and 59 years old in good health and CMV-seropositive. This chain joins TRBV2 and TRBJ2-1, with a possible D match to TRBD2 (5 bases). CDR3 protein: CASREALARDEQFF. In nucleotides, the CDR3 is TGTGCCAGCAGGGAGGCTCTAGCAAGAGATGAGCAGTTCTTC.